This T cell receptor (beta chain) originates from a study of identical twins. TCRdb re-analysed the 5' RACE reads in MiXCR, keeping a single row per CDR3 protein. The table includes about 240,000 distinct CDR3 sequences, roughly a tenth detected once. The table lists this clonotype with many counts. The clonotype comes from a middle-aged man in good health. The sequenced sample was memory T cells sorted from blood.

This CDR3 is CASSEGPWNIQYF. DNA for the CDR3: TGCGCCAGCAGTGAGGGGCCCTGGAACATTCAGTACTTC. The chain carries TRBV10-1 and TRBJ2-4; D call uncertain. The CDR3 length is 13 residues. Germline CDR1 reads WNHNN; CDR2 reads SYGVQD (reference sequence). Trimming took off 2 bases at V and 7 bases at J, with 9 bases between the two ends.